The rows below give T cell receptor beta chains drawn from one sample of a study of blood T cell repertoires in COVID-19. Clones were read by immunoSEQ multiplex PCR, and TCRdb kept only the in-frame ones, dropping some. The data contain approximately 210,000 clones, 84% of them singletons. Material for sequencing was peripheral blood. These receptors were taken from a woman in her 70s with active or convalescent COVID-19. The CDR3 runs from the conserved cysteine through the conserved F or W. A D gene is named only where the DNA matches it firmly.

v_call: TRBV20-1
d_call: -
j_call: TRBJ2-7
cdr3_aa: CSAGAVRGEYSYEQYF

v_call: TRBV27
d_call: -
j_call: TRBJ2-1
cdr3_aa: CASSLRDPYNEQFF

v_call: TRBV28
d_call: TRBD1
j_call: TRBJ2-2
cdr3_aa: CASSPYGGQGADGELFF

v_call: TRBV7-8
d_call: TRBD2
j_call: TRBJ2-7
cdr3_aa: CASSPRLAGRLGQYF

v_call: TRBV4-1
d_call: TRBD2
j_call: TRBJ2-2
cdr3_aa: CASSQRTSGGAGELFF

v_call: TRBV2
d_call: TRBD1
j_call: TRBJ1-2
cdr3_aa: CASSEDRDRGYTF

v_call: TRBV5-1
d_call: -
j_call: TRBJ2-1
cdr3_aa: CASSLGRDPPYNEQFF

v_call: TRBV29-1
d_call: -
j_call: TRBJ2-2
cdr3_aa: CSAMDSGAGELFF

v_call: TRBV19
d_call: TRBD2
j_call: TRBJ2-3
cdr3_aa: CASRVAGPTDTQYF

v_call: TRBV29-1
d_call: -
j_call: TRBJ2-7
cdr3_aa: CSVAGVQYEQYF

v_call: TRBV28
d_call: -
j_call: TRBJ2-1
cdr3_aa: CASSSPGAGKHDEQFF

v_call: TRBV7-9
d_call: TRBD1
j_call: TRBJ2-7
cdr3_aa: CASSADRDYEQYF

v_call: TRBV9
d_call: -
j_call: TRBJ2-2
cdr3_aa: CASSATWRRVATGELFF

v_call: TRBV5-4
d_call: TRBD2
j_call: TRBJ2-7
cdr3_aa: CASSLSLAGTYEQYF

v_call: TRBV15
d_call: TRBD1
j_call: TRBJ1-2
cdr3_aa: CATSRGQGDGYTF

v_call: TRBV28
d_call: -
j_call: TRBJ2-7
cdr3_aa: CASSLGLANSEQYF

v_call: TRBV18
d_call: -
j_call: TRBJ2-7
cdr3_aa: CASSPGSYEQYF

v_call: TRBV6-1
d_call: -
j_call: TRBJ2-2
cdr3_aa: CASSERGRGNTGELFF

v_call: TRBV3-1/TRBV3-2
d_call: -
j_call: TRBJ1-2
cdr3_aa: CASSRVAPYGYTF

v_call: TRBV2
d_call: -
j_call: TRBJ1-3
cdr3_aa: CASSYGTGYGSGNTIYF

v_call: TRBV5-6
d_call: TRBD2
j_call: TRBJ2-5
cdr3_aa: CASSSLAGVETQYF

v_call: TRBV21-1
d_call: -
j_call: TRBJ2-3
cdr3_aa: CASSPTGQGRVTDTQYF

v_call: TRBV2
d_call: TRBD1
j_call: TRBJ1-6
cdr3_aa: CASESTGGVSPLHF

v_call: TRBV27
d_call: TRBD1
j_call: TRBJ2-5
cdr3_aa: CASSLRATGARQETQYF

v_call: TRBV18
d_call: TRBD1
j_call: TRBJ2-5
cdr3_aa: CASSPGTGGETQYF

v_call: TRBV18
d_call: -
j_call: TRBJ1-2
cdr3_aa: CASSPELANYGYTF

v_call: TRBV5-6
d_call: -
j_call: TRBJ2-7
cdr3_aa: CASSVSRGSVTYEQYF

v_call: TRBV19
d_call: TRBD1
j_call: TRBJ1-1
cdr3_aa: CASRTGGPTEAFF

v_call: TRBV5-1
d_call: -
j_call: TRBJ2-7
cdr3_aa: CASSLPGQPYEQYF

v_call: TRBV15
d_call: -
j_call: TRBJ2-5
cdr3_aa: CATSRGRETQYF

v_call: TRBV5-4
d_call: TRBD1
j_call: TRBJ2-1
cdr3_aa: CASSLSTGSYNEQFF

v_call: TRBV18
d_call: -
j_call: TRBJ1-1
cdr3_aa: CASSRHKDAEAFF

v_call: TRBV28
d_call: TRBD1
j_call: TRBJ2-7
cdr3_aa: CASSKDRARYEQYF

v_call: TRBV19
d_call: -
j_call: TRBJ1-1
cdr3_aa: CASRGRRGRDTEAFF

v_call: TRBV6-2/TRBV6-3
d_call: -
j_call: TRBJ2-2
cdr3_aa: CASSYSRGGTGELFF

v_call: TRBV7-3
d_call: -
j_call: TRBJ1-1
cdr3_aa: CASSHHTNTEAFF

v_call: TRBV5-1
d_call: TRBD1
j_call: TRBJ2-3
cdr3_aa: CASSLLGQDITDTQYF

v_call: TRBV7-6
d_call: TRBD2
j_call: TRBJ2-1
cdr3_aa: CASSRSLAGGPRGMSEQFF

v_call: TRBV23-1
d_call: -
j_call: TRBJ2-7
cdr3_aa: CASSPPHESEQYF

v_call: TRBV4-2
d_call: -
j_call: TRBJ2-5
cdr3_aa: CASSQEVARTQYF

v_call: TRBV3-1/TRBV3-2
d_call: TRBD2
j_call: TRBJ2-2
cdr3_aa: CASSLLSGTSTGELFF

v_call: TRBV15
d_call: -
j_call: TRBJ2-7
cdr3_aa: CATSRDLWQGGNEQYF

v_call: TRBV3-1/TRBV3-2
d_call: TRBD1
j_call: TRBJ1-2
cdr3_aa: CASSGGTGNNYGYTF

v_call: TRBV6-5
d_call: -
j_call: TRBJ1-2
cdr3_aa: CASSYRTGSYGYTF

v_call: TRBV6-4
d_call: TRBD1
j_call: TRBJ2-2
cdr3_aa: CASSRDSYTGELFF